Listed below are T cell receptor beta chains from one sample, sequenced in a study of control samples from healthy donors and cancer patients. This table comes from immunoSEQ multiplex PCR, and its TCRdb copy is limited to in-frame clones, with some not included. This table holds 120,000 or so clones, around nine tenths found once. Input material: blood. Every receptor here comes from a man aged 35 to 55 in good health. CDR3s include the opening cysteine and the closing phenylalanine or tryptophan. Fields, in order: V gene, clone size, CDR3 length, J gene, D gene, CDR3 DNA, CDR3 protein. A D gene is named only where the DNA matches it firmly. Size is stated for part of the rows, as once, few or many counts, or as a class when the clone is expanded.

TRBV3-1/TRBV3-2	.	14	TRBJ1-2	TRBD1	TGTGCCAGCAGCCAAGCGTCAGGGGGCGGGGGCTACACCTTC	CASSQASGGGGYTF
TRBV7-9	.	12	TRBJ2-7	.	TGTGCCAGCAGCGTCACTAGCAACGAGCAGTACTTC	CASSVTSNEQYF
TRBV9	.	18	TRBJ1-2	TRBD1	TGTGCCAGCAGCTCCCAACCCCCGGGACAGGGAATTAACTATGGCTACACCTTC	CASSSQPPGQGINYGYTF
TRBV5-8	.	9	TRBJ2-7	.	TGTGCCAGCAGCTCCGGGGCCTACTTC	CASSSGAYF
TRBV5-1	.	15	TRBJ2-3	TRBD2	TGCGCCAGCAGCTTGGGGACTAGCGGAGCCGATACGCAGTATTTT	CASSLGTSGADTQYF
TRBV10-3	.	14	TRBJ1-1	.	TGTGCCATCAGGGACACGATAGGGAACACTGAAGCTTTCTTT	CAIRDTIGNTEAFF
TRBV2	once	15	TRBJ2-1	TRBD2	TGTGCCAGCTGTTCACGGGGGGGCCGCTACAATGAGCAGTTCTTC	CASCSRGGRYNEQFF
TRBV12-3/TRBV12-4	.	13	TRBJ2-7	.	TGTGCCAGCAGTTTCCCCAGGTCCCACGAGCAGTACTTC	CASSFPRSHEQYF
TRBV5-1	.	14	TRBJ2-7	.	TGCGCCAGCAGCTTTCGGGACTCCCCCTACGAGCAGTACTTC	CASSFRDSPYEQYF
TRBV18	.	15	TRBJ1-1	.	TGTGCCAGCTCACCTCTCGGGGGATCGAACACTGAAGCTTTCTTT	CASSPLGGSNTEAFF
TRBV4-3	.	15	TRBJ2-4	TRBD1	TGCGCCAGCAGCCTCGGGACAGGGAAAAAAAACATTCAGTACTTC	CASSLGTGKKNIQYF
TRBV6-5	.	16	TRBJ2-7	TRBD1	TGTGCCAGCAGTTACTCCGGGACAGGGGCGGCCTACGAGCAGTACTTC	CASSYSGTGAAYEQYF
TRBV19	.	14	TRBJ2-7	.	TGTGCCAGTAGTATCGAGGGCCAATCCTACGAGCAGTACTTC	CASSIEGQSYEQYF
TRBV30	.	11	TRBJ1-1	.	TGTGCCTGGAGTCCCGGGTACAAAGCTTTCTTT	CAWSPGYKAFF
TRBV7-2	.	15	TRBJ1-5	.	TGTGCCAGCAGCTTAGTCAGGGACGGCAATCAGCCCCAGCATTTT	CASSLVRDGNQPQHF
TRBV5-5	.	13	TRBJ1-6	.	TGTGCCAGCAGCTTGGTCCAGAATTCACCCCTCCACTTT	CASSLVQNSPLHF
TRBV24-1	.	15	TRBJ1-1	TRBD1	TGTGCCACCAGTGACTCGACAGGGACTGCCACTGAAGCTTTCTTT	CATSDSTGTATEAFF
TRBV3-1/TRBV3-2	.	15	TRBJ1-2	.	TGTGCCAGCAGCCAAAACCCCCCACAGAACTATGGCTACACCTTC	CASSQNPPQNYGYTF
TRBV6-6	few	16	TRBJ2-1	TRBD1	TGTGCCAGCAGTTACTCTCGGACAGGGGGAAACAATGAGCAGTTCTTC	CASSYSRTGGNNEQFF
TRBV2	few	14	TRBJ2-2	.	TGTGCCAGCAGTGAATTGGGTGGCACCGGGGAGCTGTTTTTT	CASSELGGTGELFF
TRBV2	.	14	TRBJ1-2	TRBD1	TGTGCCAGCAGATCTAGGGGGCTAATCTATGGCTACACCTTC	CASRSRGLIYGYTF
TRBV13	.	15	TRBJ2-1	TRBD1	TGTGCCAGCGGCTTTGGGACAGGGGGCCAGTATGAGCAGTTCTTC	CASGFGTGGQYEQFF
TRBV6-4	.	16	TRBJ2-7	TRBD1	TGTGCCAGCAGTGCCCCGGGACAGGAGCACTCCTACGAGCAGTACTTC	CASSAPGQEHSYEQYF
TRBV6-5	once	13	TRBJ1-5	.	TGTGCCAGCAGTTACCTTGCCAATCAGCCCCAGCATTTT	CASSYLANQPQHF
TRBV25-1	.	16	TRBJ1-6	TRBD1	TGTGCCAGCAGGACAGGGGCAAGCTCCTATAATTCACCCCTCCACTTT	CASRTGASSYNSPLHF
TRBV6-1	.	15	TRBJ2-5	.	TGTGCCAGCAGTGAAAATCTGGGGCGGCGGGAGACCCAGTACTTC	CASSENLGRRETQYF
TRBV2	once	12	TRBJ1-1	.	TGTGCCAGCAACGAAGGCGAAACTGAAGCTTTCTTT	CASNEGETEAFF
TRBV6-5	.	13	TRBJ1-6	.	TGTGCCGGAACAAGCTCCTATAATTCACCCCTCCACTTT	CAGTSSYNSPLHF
TRBV7-2	.	15	TRBJ1-3	TRBD1	TGTGCCAGCAGCCCGGGGACAGGGACAAGAAACACCATATATTTT	CASSPGTGTRNTIYF
TRBV7-2	.	16	TRBJ2-2	.	TGTGCCAGCAGCAATAGAAGGGGCGCAGACACCGGGGAGCTGTTTTTT	CASSNRRGADTGELFF
TRBV4-1	.	18	TRBJ2-2	.	TGCGCCAGCAGCCAGGGGGGGCAGGGGGGCCCGAACACCGGGGAGCTGTTTTTT	CASSQGGQGGPNTGELFF
TRBV30	.	13	TRBJ1-4	.	TGTGCCTGGACCGGGTGGGGTGATGAAAAACTGTTTTTT	CAWTGWGDEKLFF
TRBV5-4	.	13	TRBJ1-6	.	TGTGCCAGCAGCTTGGACGCCGATTCACCCCTCCACTTT	CASSLDADSPLHF
TRBV5-1	.	18	TRBJ1-3	.	TGCGCCAGCAGCTACTCTCCTTCTTTAGGGGACTCTGGAAACACCATATATTTT	CASSYSPSLGDSGNTIYF
TRBV6-1	.	13	TRBJ1-5	.	TGTGCCAGCAGTGAAGACGGCCGGGTACCCCAGCATTTT	CASSEDGRVPQHF
TRBV6-5	.	15	TRBJ1-1	TRBD1	TGTGCCAGCAGTTACCTGGGACAGGGGAACACTGAAGCTTTCTTT	CASSYLGQGNTEAFF
TRBV19	.	15	TRBJ1-1	.	TGTGCCAGTAGACCGTGGGGGGCGCCGAACACTGAAGCTTTCTTT	CASRPWGAPNTEAFF
TRBV10-3	.	16	TRBJ2-1	.	TGTGCCATCAGTGAGTCGTGGGGGGCCACCTACAATGAGCAGTTCTTC	CAISESWGATYNEQFF
TRBV7-2	.	14	TRBJ1-2	.	TGTGCCAGCAGCTTAGGTGCAGGGGACTATGGCTACACCTTC	CASSLGAGDYGYTF
TRBV24-1	once	11	TRBJ1-2	.	TGTGCCACCAGTTGGACTAATGGCTACACCTTC	CATSWTNGYTF
TRBV6-4	.	15	TRBJ2-1	TRBD2	TGTGCCAGCAGTCCTTCGAGCGGGGAGGGTAATGAGCAGTTCTTC	CASSPSSGEGNEQFF
TRBV6-2/TRBV6-3	.	14	TRBJ1-5	TRBD1	TGTGCCAGCAGTTGGGACAGGGAAGGTCAGCCCCAGCATTTT	CASSWDREGQPQHF
TRBV3-1/TRBV3-2	.	14	TRBJ2-5	.	TGTGCCAGCAGCCTGGCGGGGGCAAGAGAGACCCAGTACTTC	CASSLAGARETQYF
TRBV5-1	.	16	TRBJ2-2	TRBD1	TGCGCCAGCAGCTTCTCCCCCGACAGGGCGGCCGGGGAGCTGTTTTTT	CASSFSPDRAAGELFF
TRBV29-1	.	13	TRBJ1-4	TRBD1	TGCAGCGTTGATGGGACAGGGTCTGAAAAACTGTTTTTT	CSVDGTGSEKLFF
TRBV4-3	.	15	TRBJ1-5	.	TGCGCCAGCAGCCAACGAAGGCAAACGAATCAGCCCCAGCATTTT	CASSQRRQTNQPQHF
TRBV7-9	.	17	TRBJ1-3	.	TGTGCCAGCAGCTACGCGCTCCGAGGGAGCTCTGGAAACACCATATATTTT	CASSYALRGSSGNTIYF
TRBV6-6	.	13	TRBJ1-1	.	TGTGCCAGCAGTTACTCGGAGGGCACTGAAGCTTTCTTT	CASSYSEGTEAFF
TRBV27	.	16	TRBJ2-3	.	TGTGCCAGCAGTTTCCTGGGGCGGGGTCACACAGATACGCAGTATTTT	CASSFLGRGHTDTQYF